This T cell receptor beta chain was sequenced for a study of radiation and T cells in renal cell carcinoma. Findings and limits, study-wide: From baseline, blood top tumor clonotypes peaked at 2 weeks post-radiation.

CDR1 is MNHEY, CDR2 SMNVEV, per germline (reference sequence). Trimming took off 4 bases at V and 3 bases at J, with 16 bases between the two ends. The CDR3 is 15 residues long. Noted time point: blood 4 weeks post-SBRT, at nephrectomy. As to treatment: 15 Gy SBRT to primary tumor, nephrectomy 4 weeks later. Nephrectomy followed 15 Gy stereotactic body radiation by 4 weeks. Blood was sampled at baseline, 2 weeks and 4 weeks after SBRT. Notes on this clone: Antigen: not known. Other DNA sequences in the same sample also yield this CDR3.

The table came from immunoSEQ multiplex PCR; TCRdb's copy has only in-frame clones and leaves some out. The table has roughly 58,000 clones, 65% to 80% seen once. This TCR was recovered from a man aged 60-69 years with renal cell carcinoma. The sequences come from blood, collected from a patient whose treatment included radiotherapy and nephrectomy. This chain joins TRBV27 and TRBJ2-7, with D maybe TRBD1 (6 bases). CDR3 DNA sequence: TGTGCCAGCAGTTCCTACTTGGGACAAGACTACGAGCAGTACTTC. Translated, it gives CASSSYLGQDYEQYF.